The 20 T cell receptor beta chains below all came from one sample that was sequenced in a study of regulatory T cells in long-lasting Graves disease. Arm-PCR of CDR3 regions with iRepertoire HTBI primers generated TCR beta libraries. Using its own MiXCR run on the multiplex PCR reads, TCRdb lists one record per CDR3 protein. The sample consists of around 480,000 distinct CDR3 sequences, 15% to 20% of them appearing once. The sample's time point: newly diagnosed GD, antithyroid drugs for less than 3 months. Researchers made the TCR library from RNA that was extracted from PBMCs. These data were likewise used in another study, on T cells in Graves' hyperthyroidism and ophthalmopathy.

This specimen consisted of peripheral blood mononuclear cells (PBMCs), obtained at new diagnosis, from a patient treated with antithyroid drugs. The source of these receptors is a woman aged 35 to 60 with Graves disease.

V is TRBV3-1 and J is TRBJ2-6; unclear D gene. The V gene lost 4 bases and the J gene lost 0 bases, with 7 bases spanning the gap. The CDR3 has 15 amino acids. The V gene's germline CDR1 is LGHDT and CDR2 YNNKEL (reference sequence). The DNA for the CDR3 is TGTGCCAGCAGCCCAACGGACTCTGGGGCCAACGTCCTGACTTTC. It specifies CASSPTDSGANVLTF. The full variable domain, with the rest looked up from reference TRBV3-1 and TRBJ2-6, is DTAVSQTPKYLVTQMGNDKSIKCEQNLGHDTMYWYKQDSKKFLKIMFSYNNKELIINETVPNRFSPKSPDKAHLNLHINSLELGDSAVYFCASSPTDSGANVLTFGAGSRLTVL.

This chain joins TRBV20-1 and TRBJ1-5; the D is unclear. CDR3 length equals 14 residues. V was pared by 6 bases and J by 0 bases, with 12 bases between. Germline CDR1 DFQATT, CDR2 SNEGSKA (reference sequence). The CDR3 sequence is CSAPVSGSNQPQHF. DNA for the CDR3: TGCAGTGCCCCCGTCTCGGGTAGCAATCAGCCCCAGCATTTT.

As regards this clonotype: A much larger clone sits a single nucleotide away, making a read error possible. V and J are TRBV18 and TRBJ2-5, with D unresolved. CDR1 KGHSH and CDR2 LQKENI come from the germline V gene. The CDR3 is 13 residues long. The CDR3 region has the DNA TGTGCCAGCTCACCACAACAGCAAGAGACCCGGTACTTC. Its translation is CASSPQQQETRYF.

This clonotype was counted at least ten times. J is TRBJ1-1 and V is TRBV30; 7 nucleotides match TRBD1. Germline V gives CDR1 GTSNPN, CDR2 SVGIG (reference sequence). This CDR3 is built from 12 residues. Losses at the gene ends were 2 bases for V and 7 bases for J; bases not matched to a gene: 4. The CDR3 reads CAWSLGTVEAFF. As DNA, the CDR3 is TGTGCCTGGAGTTTGGGGACAGTTGAAGCTTTCTTT.

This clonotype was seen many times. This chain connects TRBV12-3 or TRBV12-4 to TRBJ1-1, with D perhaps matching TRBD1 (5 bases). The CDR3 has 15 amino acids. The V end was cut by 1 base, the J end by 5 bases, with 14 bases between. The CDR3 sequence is CASSLGAGWYTEAFF. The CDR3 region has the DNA TGTGCCAGCAGTTTAGGGGCAGGGTGGTATACTGAAGCTTTCTTT.

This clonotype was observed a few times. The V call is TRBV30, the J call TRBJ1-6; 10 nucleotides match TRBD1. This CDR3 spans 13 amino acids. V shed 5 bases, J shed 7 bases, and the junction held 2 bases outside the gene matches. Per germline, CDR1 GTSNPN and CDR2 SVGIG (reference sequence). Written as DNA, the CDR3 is TGTGCCTGGGACAGGGGGCTAAATTCACCCCTCCACTTT. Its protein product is CAWDRGLNSPLHF. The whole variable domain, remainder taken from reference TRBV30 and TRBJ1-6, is SQTIHQWPATLVQPVGSPLSLECTVEGTSNPNLYWYRQAAGRGLQLLFYSVGIGQISSEVPQNLSASRPQDRQFILSSKKLLLSDSGFYLCAWDRGLNSPLHFGNGTRLTVT.

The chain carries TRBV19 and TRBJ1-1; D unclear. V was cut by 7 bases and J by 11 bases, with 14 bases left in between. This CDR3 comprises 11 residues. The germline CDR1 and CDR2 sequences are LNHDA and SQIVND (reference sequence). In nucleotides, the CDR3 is TGTGCCAGTACTGCCCGCTCGGAGGCTTTCTTT. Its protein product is CASTARSEAFF.

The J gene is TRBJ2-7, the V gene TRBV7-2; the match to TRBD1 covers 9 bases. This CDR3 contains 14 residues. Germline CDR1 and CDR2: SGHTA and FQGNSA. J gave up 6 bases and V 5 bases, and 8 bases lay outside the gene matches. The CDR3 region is CASSVTGGLGEQYF. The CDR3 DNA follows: TGTGCCAGCAGCGTGACAGGGGGGCTCGGCGAGCAGTACTTC.

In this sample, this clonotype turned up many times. CDR3 sequence: CASSNRGLAEETQYF. Written as DNA, the CDR3 is TGTGCCAGCAGCAACCGGGGACTAGCGGAAGAGACCCAGTACTTC. V usage is TRBV3-1 and J usage is TRBJ2-5; 11 nucleotides match TRBD2. The germline gives CDR1 LGHDT, CDR2 YNNKEL (reference sequence). The V and J ends lost 5 bases and 3 bases, in that order; junction bases with no gene match: 5. This CDR3 has 15 amino acids.

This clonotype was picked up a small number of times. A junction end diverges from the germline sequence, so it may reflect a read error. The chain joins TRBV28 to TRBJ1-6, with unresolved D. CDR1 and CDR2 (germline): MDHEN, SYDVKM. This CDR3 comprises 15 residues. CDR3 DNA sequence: TGTGCCACCAGTTTGGAACCAGGTGGGAATTCACCCCTCCACTTT. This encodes CATSLEPGGNSPLHF.

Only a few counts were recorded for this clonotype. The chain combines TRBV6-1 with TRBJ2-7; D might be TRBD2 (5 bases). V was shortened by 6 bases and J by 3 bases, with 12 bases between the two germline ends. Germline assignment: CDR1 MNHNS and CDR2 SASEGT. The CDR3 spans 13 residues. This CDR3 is CASSHGLRYEQYF. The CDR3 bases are TGTGCCAGCAGCCACGGACTTCGCTACGAGCAGTACTTC.

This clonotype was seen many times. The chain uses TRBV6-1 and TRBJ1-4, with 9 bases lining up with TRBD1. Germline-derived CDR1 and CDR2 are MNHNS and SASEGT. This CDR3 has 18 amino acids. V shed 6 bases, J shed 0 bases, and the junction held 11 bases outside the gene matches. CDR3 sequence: CASSLTGTGSSTNEKLFF. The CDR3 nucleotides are TGTGCCAGCAGCTTAACCGGGACAGGGTCCTCAACTAATGAAAAACTGTTTTTT.

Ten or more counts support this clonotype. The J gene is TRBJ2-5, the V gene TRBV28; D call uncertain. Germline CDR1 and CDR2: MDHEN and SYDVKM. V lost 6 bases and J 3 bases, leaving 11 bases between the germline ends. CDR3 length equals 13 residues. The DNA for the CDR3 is TGTGCCAGCAGCCCCACAGTGAAAGAGACCCAGTACTTC. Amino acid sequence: CASSPTVKETQYF. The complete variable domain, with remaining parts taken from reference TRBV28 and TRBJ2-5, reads DVKVTQSSRYLVKRTGEKVFLECVQDMDHENMFWYRQDPGLGLRLIYFSYDVKMKEKGDIPEGYSVSREKKERFSLILESASTNQTSMYLCASSPTVKETQYFGPGTRLLVL.

The CDR3 sequence is CASTRGAGGFTGELFF. The DNA of the CDR3 is TGTGCCAGCACCCGCGGAGCGGGGGGATTCACCGGGGAGCTGTTTTTT. This chain links TRBV7-9 with TRBJ2-2; 9 nucleotides agree with TRBD2. This CDR3 is built from 16 residues. The V gene's germline CDR1 is SEHNR and CDR2 FQNEAQ (reference sequence). V dropped 7 bases and J dropped 4; count of bases not matched to a gene: 10.

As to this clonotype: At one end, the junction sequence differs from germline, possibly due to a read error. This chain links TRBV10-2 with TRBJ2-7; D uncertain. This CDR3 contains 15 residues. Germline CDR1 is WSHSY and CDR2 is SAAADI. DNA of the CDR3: TGCGCCAGCATTCAACCCCTTTCAGGCTCCTGCGAGCAGTACTTC. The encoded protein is CASIQPLSGSCEQYF.

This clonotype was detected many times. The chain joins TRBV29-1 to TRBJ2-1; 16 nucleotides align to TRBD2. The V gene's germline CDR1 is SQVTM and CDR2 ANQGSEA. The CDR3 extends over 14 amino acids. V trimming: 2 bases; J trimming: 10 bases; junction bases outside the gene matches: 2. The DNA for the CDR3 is TGCAGCGTTGAACGGGGACTAGCGGGGGGGGAGCAGTTCTTC. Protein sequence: CSVERGLAGGEQFF.

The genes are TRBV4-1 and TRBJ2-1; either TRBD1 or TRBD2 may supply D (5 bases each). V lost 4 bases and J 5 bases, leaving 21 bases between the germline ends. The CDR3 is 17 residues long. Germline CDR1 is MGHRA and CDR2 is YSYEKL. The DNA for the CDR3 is TGCGCCAGCAGCCCTTCGCGGGCAGGGATCCTCCACAATGAGCAGTTCTTC. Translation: CASSPSRAGILHNEQFF.

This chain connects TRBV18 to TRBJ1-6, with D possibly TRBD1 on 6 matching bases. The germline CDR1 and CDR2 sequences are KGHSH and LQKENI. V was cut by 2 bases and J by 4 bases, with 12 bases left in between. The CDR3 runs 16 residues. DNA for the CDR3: TGTGCCAGCTCACCAGCCGGGACACTGTATAATTCACCCCTCCACTTT. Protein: CASSPAGTLYNSPLHF.

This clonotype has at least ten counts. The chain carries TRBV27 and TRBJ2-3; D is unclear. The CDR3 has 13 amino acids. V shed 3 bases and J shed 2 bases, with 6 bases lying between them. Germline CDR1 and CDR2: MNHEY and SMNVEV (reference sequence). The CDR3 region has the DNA TGTGCCAGCAGTTTGAAGTCCACAGATACGCAGTATTTT. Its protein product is CASSLKSTDTQYF.

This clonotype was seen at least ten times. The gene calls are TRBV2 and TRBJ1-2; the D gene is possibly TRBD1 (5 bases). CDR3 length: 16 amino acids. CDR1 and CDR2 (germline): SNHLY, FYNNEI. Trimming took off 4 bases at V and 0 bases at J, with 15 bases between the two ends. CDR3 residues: CASSGGRTGPNYGYTF. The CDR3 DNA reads TGTGCCAGCAGTGGGGGACGAACGGGCCCTAACTATGGCTACACCTTC. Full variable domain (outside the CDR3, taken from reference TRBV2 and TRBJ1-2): EPEVTQTPSHQVTQMGQEVILRCVPISNHLYFYWYRQILGQKVEFLVSFYNNEISEKSEIFDDQFSVERPDGSNFTLKIRSTKLEDSAMYFCASSGGRTGPNYGYTFGSGTRLTVV.